The next 31 T cell receptor beta chains were all read from a single sample in a study of T cells in Graves' hyperthyroidism and ophthalmopathy. Researchers amplified the TCR beta CDR3 regions from RNA transcripts. The primer set for the first-round RT-PCR of the TCR CDR3 was HTBI. MiXCR was run by TCRdb on the multiplex PCR reads, yielding one entry per CDR3 protein. The sample has some 620,000 distinct CDR3 sequences, 15% to 20% seen once. Input material: blood. The receptors were gathered from a young woman with Graves' hyperthyroidism.

This rearrangement joins TRBV5-1 to TRBJ1-2, with unresolved D. CDR1 and CDR2 (germline): SGHRS, YFSETQ. The CDR3 loop spans 14 amino acids. V dropped 0 bases and J dropped 7 bases, with 13 bases sitting between them. The CDR3 nucleotides are TGCGCCAGCAGCTTGGCCCCGAGGGAGGGTGGCTACACCTTC. Its translation: CASSLAPREGGYTF.

This clonotype occurred many times. The chain is built from TRBV11-2 and TRBJ2-7; TRBD2 matches 11 bases. Per germline, CDR1 SGHAT and CDR2 FQNNGV. The CDR3 is 19 residues long. V gave up 6 bases and J gave up 3 bases; unmatched junction bases: 19. The CDR3: CASSRSLAGDRITLYEQYF. The CDR3 DNA follows: TGTGCCAGCAGTAGGTCACTAGCGGGAGACCGTATCACCCTCTACGAGCAGTACTTC.

This clonotype was seen repeatedly, ten times or more. V usage is TRBV11-2 and J usage is TRBJ2-7, with D tentatively TRBD2 (6 bases). The CDR3 length is 14 residues. Between the trimmed V and J ends, which lost 5 bases and 4 bases, there was a span of 15 bases. The germline V gene has CDR1 SGHAT and CDR2 FQNNGV. CDR3 sequence reads: CASSTRESIYEQYF. Written as DNA, the CDR3 is TGTGCCAGCAGCACCCGGGAGTCAATTTACGAGCAGTACTTC.

This sequence joins TRBV27 and TRBJ2-1; tentative D call: TRBD1 (6 bases). This CDR3 is 13 amino acids long. Trimming shortened V by 8 bases and J by 7 bases, and 15 bases separated the two germline ends. Germline V gives CDR1 MNHEY, CDR2 SMNVEV (reference sequence). This chain's CDR3 is CASLQSRGNEQFF. CDR3 sequence (DNA): TGTGCCAGCCTTCAATCAAGGGGGAATGAGCAGTTCTTC.

This clonotype was seen ten or more times. This chain joins TRBV24-1 and TRBJ2-3; D not resolved. Germline V gene data show CDR1 as KGHDR and CDR2 as SFDVKD. The CDR3 has 13 residues. Trimming pared 6 bases from V and 4 bases from J, leaving 10 bases between. The CDR3 sequence is CATSFDTADTQYF. The DNA for the CDR3 is TGTGCCACCAGTTTTGATACGGCAGATACGCAGTATTTT.

This clonotype showed up many times. The chain recombines TRBV7-9 with TRBJ1-5; 7 nucleotides align to TRBD1. Trimming took 5 bases from V and 3 from J; bases not matched to a gene: 10. Germline V lookup: CDR1 SEHNR, CDR2 FQNEAQ (reference sequence). The CDR3 totals 16 residues. CDR3 bases: TGTGCCAGCAGCCCATTGCCAGGGGGTTTCAATCAGCCCCAGCATTTT. Its translation is CASSPLPGGFNQPQHF.

This clonotype showed up just a few times. The chain employs TRBV15 and TRBJ2-6; D not resolved. The CDR3 spans 16 residues. CDR1 LNHNV and CDR2 YYDKDF come from the germline V gene (reference sequence). V lost 1 base to trimming and J lost 1 base, with 8 bases between them. CDR3 nucleotide sequence: TGTGCCACCAGCAGAGTCATAGGATCTGGGGCCAACGTCCTGACTTTC. It codes for CATSRVIGSGANVLTF.

This clonotype came up many times. The chain employs TRBV18 and TRBJ1-1, with D unresolved. Trimming removed 0 bases at V and 4 bases at J, with 12 bases between. The CDR3 has 15 amino acids. Germline V gives CDR1 KGHSH, CDR2 LQKENI. The CDR3 loop reads CASSPPVTPGTEAFF. The CDR3 DNA reads TGTGCCAGCTCACCACCGGTAACACCTGGCACTGAAGCTTTCTTT.

This clonotype turned up a few times. The chain couples TRBV20-1 to TRBJ2-5, with a possible D match to TRBD2 (6 bases). Trimming shortened V by 3 bases and J by 2 bases, and 16 bases separated the two germline ends. The CDR3 has 15 residues. The V gene's germline CDR1 is DFQATT and CDR2 SNEGSKA (reference sequence). CDR3 amino acids: CSASAGTEGQETQYF. CDR3 DNA sequence: TGCAGTGCTAGTGCGGGAACGGAGGGGCAAGAGACCCAGTACTTC.

This clonotype was detected only a few times. The J gene is TRBJ2-1, the V gene TRBV18; D is perhaps TRBD1 or TRBD2 (7 bases each). Per the germline V gene, CDR1 is KGHSH and CDR2 is LQKENI. CDR3 length: 16 amino acids. The germline V and J ends were trimmed by 3 bases and 8 bases, with 20 bases remaining between them. CDR3 DNA: TGTGCCAGCTCACCGAGTTCAAGGCAGGGGGGGGATGAGCAGTTCTTC. Its translation is CASSPSSRQGGDEQFF.

This clonotype was recorded many times. The rearrangement uses TRBV5-1 and TRBJ1-1; D might be TRBD1 (5 bases). V lost 0 bases and J 4 bases, leaving 16 bases between the germline ends. Looked up from germline, CDR1 is SGHRS and CDR2 is YFSETQ. The CDR3 length is 16 residues. CDR3 bases: TGCGCCAGCAGCTTGGGGACAATCGGGGATTCCACTGAAGCTTTCTTT. Its translation: CASSLGTIGDSTEAFF.

V is TRBV6-1 and J is TRBJ2-7, with a weak D call TRBD2 (6 bases). The CDR3 sequence is 18 residues long. Trimming took off 6 bases at V and 3 bases at J, with 27 bases between the two ends. CDR1 is MNHNS and CDR2 is SASEGT in the germline V gene. CDR3: CASREVGAGRRSLYEQYF. CDR3 nucleotides: TGTGCCAGCAGGGAGGTGGGCGCGGGACGCAGGAGTCTCTACGAGCAGTACTTC.

This clonotype occurred a few times. This chain uses TRBV4-2 with TRBJ2-3, with 10 bases aligning to TRBD2. The CDR3 extends over 15 amino acids. V shed 4 bases and J 2 bases; nucleotides not matched to a gene: 3. The germline V gene has CDR1 LGHNA and CDR2 YNFKEQ. The CDR3 loop is CASSPLAGITDTQYF. The CDR3 coding sequence is TGTGCCAGCAGCCCACTAGCGGGAATCACAGATACGCAGTATTTT.

This clonotype was counted ten times or more. The rearrangement links TRBV27 to TRBJ2-1; the D gene is possibly TRBD1 (5 bases). Between the trimmed V and J ends, which lost 6 bases and 6 bases, there was a span of 9 bases. Germline V gene lookup returns CDR1 MNHEY and CDR2 SMNVEV (reference sequence). CDR3 length: 12 residues. The CDR3 reads CASRGAFNEQFF. CDR3 bases: TGTGCCAGCAGAGGGGCCTTCAATGAGCAGTTCTTC.

About this clonotype: Given a much more abundant clone one base away, this may be a read error. This sequence joins TRBV12-3 or TRBV12-4 and TRBJ1-4, with a weak D call TRBD1 (6 bases). Trimming left V 3 bases short and J 10 bases short, with 12 bases between. The CDR3 extends over 13 amino acids. The CDR3 sequence: CASSFIGGGKLFF. The CDR3 nucleotides are TGTGCCAGCAGTTTTATAGGAGGGGGAAAACTGTTTTTT.

Ten or more counts support this clonotype. Given a much more abundant clone one base away, this may be a read error. The gene calls are TRBV11-2 and TRBJ2-7; D is ambiguous. The germline V gene has CDR1 SGHAT and CDR2 FQNNGV. V was shortened by 0 bases and J by 5 bases, with 2 bases between the two germline ends. The CDR3 covers 11 residues. The DNA of the CDR3 is TGTGCCAGCAGCTTAGACGACGAGCAGTACTTC. It codes for CASSLDDEQYF.

This clonotype has just a few counts. The chain links TRBV27 to TRBJ1-2; D may be TRBD1 (5 bases). The germline V and J ends were trimmed by 2 bases and 4 bases, with 8 bases remaining between them. This CDR3 is built from 13 residues. The germline V gene has CDR1 MNHEY and CDR2 SMNVEV (reference sequence). CDR3 loop: CASSLGTFYGYTF. CDR3 in DNA: TGTGCCAGCAGTTTAGGGACCTTCTATGGCTACACCTTC.

This clonotype was observed a few times. Since a much larger clone is just one base distant, this may be a read error. This chain connects TRBV6-1 to TRBJ2-3, with TRBD2 matching over 7 bases. The length of the CDR3 is 14 residues. The V gene's germline CDR1 is MNHNS and CDR2 SASEGT. The trim removed 6 bases at V and 2 bases at J, leaving 5 bases unmatched. The CDR3 DNA reads as TGTGCCAGCAGCGCCGGGACTACCACAGATACGCAGTATTTT. Amino acids: CASSAGTTTDTQYF.

This clonotype was picked up many times. The rearrangement links TRBV28 to TRBJ2-7, with TRBD1 identical over 8 bases. The CDR3 has 15 amino acids. CDR1 and CDR2 (germline): MDHEN, SYDVKM. After removal of 6 bases from V and 4 bases from J, the junction contained 11 bases not matched to a gene. CDR3 residues: CASRIDRGPYYEQYF. As DNA, the CDR3 is TGTGCCAGCAGGATCGACAGGGGCCCCTATTACGAGCAGTACTTC. The entire variable domain, with the rest obtained from reference TRBV28 and TRBJ2-7, is as follows: DVKVTQSSRYLVKRTGEKVFLECVQDMDHENMFWYRQDPGLGLRLIYFSYDVKMKEKGDIPEGYSVSREKKERFSLILESASTNQTSMYLCASRIDRGPYYEQYFGPGTRLTVT.

Many counts were recorded for this clonotype. The V and J genes are TRBV28 and TRBJ1-6, with D maybe TRBD1 (6 bases). The CDR3 extends over 14 amino acids. Germline V gene lookup returns CDR1 MDHEN and CDR2 SYDVKM. The ends were cut back, 3 bases at V and 8 bases at J, with 11 bases in the middle. For the CDR3, the DNA is TGTGCCAGCAGTTTGAGGGACACCCATTCACCCCTCCACTTT. It is translated as CASSLRDTHSPLHF. The variable domain in full, completed from reference TRBV28 and TRBJ1-6, reads DVKVTQSSRYLVKRTGEKVFLECVQDMDHENMFWYRQDPGLGLRLIYFSYDVKMKEKGDIPEGYSVSREKKERFSLILESASTNQTSMYLCASSLRDTHSPLHFGNGTRLTVT.

This clonotype was counted many times. The chain combines TRBV20-1 with TRBJ2-1, with 8 bases fitting TRBD2. The CDR3 has 14 amino acids. Unmatched junction bases numbered 7, after V lost 6 bases and J lost 3 bases. Germline V gene data show CDR1 as DFQATT and CDR2 as SNEGSKA (reference sequence). The CDR3 DNA is TGCAGTGCGGAGACTAGCGTAAACTACAATGAGCAGTTCTTC. The encoded protein is CSAETSVNYNEQFF.

In regard to this clonotype: Because it lacks the conserved phenylalanine or tryptophan at the end, this CDR3 is likely a read error. The chain employs TRBV20-1 and TRBJ2-3; tentatively, D is TRBD2 (6 bases). Germline V gene sequence: CDR1 DFQATT, CDR2 SNEGSKA (reference sequence). This CDR3 region has 13 residues. CDR3 DNA sequence: TGCAGTGCTGGGGGACTTAGCACAGATAGGCAGTATGTT. Encoded protein: CSAGGLSTDRQYV.

This clonotype has a handful of counts. This chain joins TRBV18 and TRBJ2-5, with a weak D call TRBD2 (5 bases). This CDR3 comprises 15 residues. Germline CDR1 KGHSH, CDR2 LQKENI. Between the trimmed V and J ends, which lost 5 bases and 1 base, there was a span of 14 bases. This chain's CDR3 is CASSSTRGTQETQYF. The CDR3 DNA follows: TGTGCCAGCTCATCCACACGGGGAACCCAAGAGACCCAGTACTTC.

Concerning this clonotype itself: Sequence at one end of the junction differs from germline and may be a read error. The genes are TRBV20-1 and TRBJ2-5; weak D call: TRBD1 (5 bases). Germline CDR1 and CDR2: DFQATT and SNEGSKA (reference sequence). The CDR3 has 14 residues. CDR3 DNA: TGCAGTGCTAGAGAGGGGCGGTACCAGGAGACCCAGTACTTC. Its protein product is CSAREGRYQETQYF.

The chain carries TRBV29-1 and TRBJ1-5, with 8 bases matching TRBD1. Germline CDR1 SQVTM, CDR2 ANQGSEA. V was clipped by 7 bases and J by 2 bases; unmatched bases: 13. The CDR3 runs to 16 residues. The CDR3: CSARITQGAGNQPQHF. Written as DNA, the CDR3 is TGCAGCGCCAGAATAACTCAGGGGGCAGGCAATCAGCCCCAGCATTTT.

This sequence joins TRBV9 and TRBJ2-2; no firm D call. V gave up 0 bases and J gave up 2 bases, with 8 bases separating them. The length of the CDR3 is 15 residues. CDR1 is SGDLS, CDR2 YYNGEE, per germline. CDR3 amino acids: CASSVVSTNTGELFF. As DNA, the CDR3 is TGTGCCAGCAGCGTAGTGTCCACAAACACCGGGGAGCTGTTTTTT.

This clonotype was found many times. The V gene is TRBV2, the J gene TRBJ1-1; D unresolved. The CDR3 consists of 11 residues. Germline V gene lookup returns CDR1 SNHLY and CDR2 FYNNEI. V lost 8 bases and J 5 bases, leaving 9 bases between the germline ends. The CDR3 DNA reads TGTGCCAGCGAGGGATTGACTGAAGCTTTCTTT. It encodes CASEGLTEAFF.

The chain recombines TRBV20-1 with TRBJ2-1; D is perhaps TRBD2 (6 bases). Germline assignment: CDR1 DFQATT and CDR2 SNEGSKA (reference sequence). The CDR3 contains 16 residues. Trimming took 0 bases from V and 5 from J, leaving 17 bases between them. The DNA of the CDR3 is TGCAGTGCTAGAGATCCTAGCGAGGGACCCCACAATGAGCAGTTCTTC. This encodes CSARDPSEGPHNEQFF.

This clonotype showed up just a few times. V usage is TRBV28 and J usage is TRBJ1-5; D unclear. CDR1 is MDHEN and CDR2 is SYDVKM in the germline V gene. CDR3 length: 15 residues. The V end lost 7 bases, the J end lost 2 bases, and 15 bases lay between the germline ends. CDR3 nucleotide sequence: TGTGCCAGCACCCACGGTCTGGTGGGCAATCAGCCCCAGCATTTT. Protein product: CASTHGLVGNQPQHF. The entire variable domain, with the rest obtained from reference TRBV28 and TRBJ1-5, is as follows: DVKVTQSSRYLVKRTGEKVFLECVQDMDHENMFWYRQDPGLGLRLIYFSYDVKMKEKGDIPEGYSVSREKKERFSLILESASTNQTSMYLCASTHGLVGNQPQHFGDGTRLSIL.

This rearrangement joins TRBV12-3 or TRBV12-4 to TRBJ2-2; tentatively, D is TRBD2 (5 bases). Trimming stripped 10 bases from V and 3 bases from J, with 21 bases between. The CDR3 length is 16 residues. The CDR3 loop is CATQPMGGFHTGELFF. The CDR3, as DNA: TGTGCCACCCAACCTATGGGCGGGTTTCACACCGGGGAGCTGTTTTTT.

This clonotype occurred a few times. The chain employs TRBV19 and TRBJ1-5, with 8 positions matching TRBD1. This CDR3 is built from 17 residues. Unmatched junction bases numbered 13, after V lost 7 bases and J lost 2 bases. The germline V gene has CDR1 LNHDA and CDR2 SQIVND (reference sequence). CDR3 region: CASTTLDRDVRNQPQHF. The CDR3 nucleotides read TGTGCCAGTACTACCCTGGACAGGGATGTTCGCAATCAGCCCCAGCATTTT.